This T cell receptor beta chain is drawn from a study of T cells after yellow fever vaccination. The study, taken as a whole, reports: Detected again after the booster were most primary-vaccination clones, at 95% to 96% CD4 and approximately 85% CD8. Contamination by abundant bulk-population clonotypes could be present in FACS-sorted repertoires. By day 5 rather than day 15, the secondary response had peaked, though it was weaker. Some clonotypes were seen in both the CD4 and the CD8 compartments. These made up a small share and likely arose from convergent recombination.

This clonotype was seen ten or more times. No antigen is known for it. TCRdb re-analysed the 5' RACE reads in MiXCR, keeping a single row per CDR3 protein. This table has almost 30,000 distinct CDR3 sequences, less than 6.5% appearing once. Trimming stripped 2 bases from V and 5 bases from J, with 2 bases between. Germline V CDR1 and CDR2: SEHNR, FQNEAQ (reference sequence). This CDR3 comprises 11 residues. This sequence originates from a young man who received the YFV17D yellow fever vaccine. The material was CD8+ T cells sorted from PBMCs, obtained 10 days after the yellow fever booster vaccination. This chain uses TRBV7-9 with TRBJ2-3; D unclear. The CDR3 spells CASSLQDTQYF. DNA for the CDR3: TGTGCCAGCAGCTTACAAGATACGCAGTATTTT. Full variable domain (missing parts from reference TRBV7-9 and TRBJ2-3): DTGVSQNPRHKITKRGQNVTFRCDPISEHNRLYWYRQTLGQGPEFLTYFQNEAQLEKSRLLSDRFSAERPKGSFSTLEIQRTEQGDSAMYLCASSLQDTQYFGPGTRLTVL.